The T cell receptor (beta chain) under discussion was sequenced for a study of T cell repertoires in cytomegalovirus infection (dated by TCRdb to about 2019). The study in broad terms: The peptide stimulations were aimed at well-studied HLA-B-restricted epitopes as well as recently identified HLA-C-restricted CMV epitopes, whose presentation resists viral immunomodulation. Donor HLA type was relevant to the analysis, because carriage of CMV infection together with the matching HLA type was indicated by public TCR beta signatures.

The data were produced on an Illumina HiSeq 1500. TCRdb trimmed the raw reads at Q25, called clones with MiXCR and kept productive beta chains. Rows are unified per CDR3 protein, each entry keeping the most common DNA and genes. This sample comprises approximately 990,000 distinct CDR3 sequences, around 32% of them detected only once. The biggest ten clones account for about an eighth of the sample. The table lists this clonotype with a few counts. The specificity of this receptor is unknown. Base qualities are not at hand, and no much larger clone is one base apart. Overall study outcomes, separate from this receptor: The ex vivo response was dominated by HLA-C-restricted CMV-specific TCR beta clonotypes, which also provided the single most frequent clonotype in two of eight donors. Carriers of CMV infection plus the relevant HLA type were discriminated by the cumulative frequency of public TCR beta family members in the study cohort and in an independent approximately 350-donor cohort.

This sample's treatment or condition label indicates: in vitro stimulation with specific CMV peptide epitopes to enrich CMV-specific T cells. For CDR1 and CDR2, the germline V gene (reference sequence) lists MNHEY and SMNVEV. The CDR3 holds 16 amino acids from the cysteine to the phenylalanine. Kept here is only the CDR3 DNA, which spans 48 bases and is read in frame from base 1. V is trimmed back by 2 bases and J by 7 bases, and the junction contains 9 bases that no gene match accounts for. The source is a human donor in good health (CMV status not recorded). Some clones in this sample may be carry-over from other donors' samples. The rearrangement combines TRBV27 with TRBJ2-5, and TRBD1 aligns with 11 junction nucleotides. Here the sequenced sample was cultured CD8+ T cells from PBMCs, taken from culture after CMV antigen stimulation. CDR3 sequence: CASSLAWGQGGGTQYF. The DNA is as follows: TGTGCCAGCAGTTTAGCTTGGGGACAGGGGGGTGGGACCCAGTACTTC.